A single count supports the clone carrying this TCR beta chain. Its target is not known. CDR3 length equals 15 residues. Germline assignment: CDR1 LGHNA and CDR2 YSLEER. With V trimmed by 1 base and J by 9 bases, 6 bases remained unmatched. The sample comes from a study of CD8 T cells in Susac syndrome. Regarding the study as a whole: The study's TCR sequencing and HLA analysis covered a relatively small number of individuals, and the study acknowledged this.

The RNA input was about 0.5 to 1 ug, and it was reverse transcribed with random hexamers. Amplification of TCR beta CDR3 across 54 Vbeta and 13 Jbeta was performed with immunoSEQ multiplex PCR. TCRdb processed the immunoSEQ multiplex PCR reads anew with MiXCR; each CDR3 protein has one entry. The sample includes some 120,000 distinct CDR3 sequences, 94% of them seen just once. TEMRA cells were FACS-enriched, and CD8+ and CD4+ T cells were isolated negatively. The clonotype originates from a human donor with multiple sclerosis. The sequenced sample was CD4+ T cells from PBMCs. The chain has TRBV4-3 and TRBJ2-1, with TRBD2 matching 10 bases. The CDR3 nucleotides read TGCGCCAGCAGCCAAGGGGCTAGCGGGGGCGGTGAGCAGTTCTTC. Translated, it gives CASSQGASGGGEQFF.